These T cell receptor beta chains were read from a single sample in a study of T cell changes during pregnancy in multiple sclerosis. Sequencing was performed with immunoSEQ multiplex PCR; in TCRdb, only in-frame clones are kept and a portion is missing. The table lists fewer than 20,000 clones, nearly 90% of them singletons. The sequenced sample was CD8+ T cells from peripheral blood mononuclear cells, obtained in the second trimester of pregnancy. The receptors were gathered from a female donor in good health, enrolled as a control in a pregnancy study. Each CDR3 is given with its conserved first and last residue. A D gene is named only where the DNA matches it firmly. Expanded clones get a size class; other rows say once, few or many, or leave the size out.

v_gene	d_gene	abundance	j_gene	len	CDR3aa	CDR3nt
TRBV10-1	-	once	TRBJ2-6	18	CASSEGRQGRSGANVLTF	TGCGCCAGCAGTGAGGGCCGGCAGGGGCGCTCTGGGGCCAACGTCCTGACTTTC
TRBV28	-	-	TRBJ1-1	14	CASSLRSLGGAAFF	TGTGCCAGCAGTTTACGTTCCCTTGGGGGGGCAGCTTTCTTT
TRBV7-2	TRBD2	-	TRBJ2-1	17	CASSLLAGGISYNEQFF	TGTGCCAGCAGCTTACTAGCGGGGGGAATCTCCTACAATGAGCAGTTCTTC
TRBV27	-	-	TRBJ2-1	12	CASTPRGGEQFF	TGTGCCAGCACCCCCCGGGGAGGTGAGCAGTTCTTC
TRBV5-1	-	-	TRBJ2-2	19	CASSLAPARGNSNTGELFF	TGCGCCAGCAGCTTGGCCCCGGCTCGCGGCAACTCGAACACCGGGGAGCTGTTTTTT
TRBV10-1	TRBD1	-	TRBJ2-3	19	CASSESISIGDRGADTQYF	TGCGCCAGCAGTGAGTCGATATCAATTGGGGACAGGGGAGCAGATACGCAGTATTTT
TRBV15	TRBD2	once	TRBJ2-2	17	CATSRGTSGRSTGELFF	TGTGCCACCAGCAGAGGGACTAGCGGGAGGAGTACCGGGGAGCTGTTTTTT
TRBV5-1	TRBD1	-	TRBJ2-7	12	CASSLAGGQDSF	TGCGCCAGCAGCTTGGCAGGGGGACAGGACTCCTTC
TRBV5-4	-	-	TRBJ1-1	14	CASSLENMNTEAFF	TGTGCCAGCAGCTTAGAGAATATGAACACTGAAGCTTTCTTT
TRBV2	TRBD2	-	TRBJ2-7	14	CASRGEGGRDEQYF	TGTGCCAGCCGGGGGGAGGGAGGGAGGGATGAGCAGTACTTC
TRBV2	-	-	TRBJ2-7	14	CASSEWGRVYEQYF	TGTGCCAGCAGTGAATGGGGGCGGGTCTACGAGCAGTACTTC
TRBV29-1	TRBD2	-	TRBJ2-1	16	CSVEVVGRGIYNEQFF	TGCAGCGTTGAAGTCGTCGGGAGGGGGATCTACAATGAGCAGTTCTTC
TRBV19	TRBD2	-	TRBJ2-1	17	CASSWTSGRRTYNEQFF	TGTGCCAGTAGTTGGACTAGCGGGAGAAGGACCTACAATGAGCAGTTCTTC
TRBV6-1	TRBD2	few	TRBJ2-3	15	CASSELAGATDTQYF	TGTGCCAGCAGTGAATTAGCGGGAGCCACAGATACGCAGTATTTT
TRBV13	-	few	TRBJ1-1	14	CASSLGLGGTEAFF	TGTGCCAGCAGCTTAGGCCTCGGGGGCACTGAAGCTTTCTTT
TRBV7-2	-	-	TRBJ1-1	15	CASSLITGSGTEAFF	TGTGCCAGCAGCTTGATAACAGGGTCGGGGACTGAAGCTTTCTTT
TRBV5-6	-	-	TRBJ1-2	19	CASSSPLLQGVNLNYGYTF	TGTGCCAGCAGCTCCCCGTTACTACAAGGCGTTAACCTTAACTATGGCTACACCTTC
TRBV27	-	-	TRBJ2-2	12	CASSQQTGELFF	TGTGCCAGCAGTCAACAGACCGGGGAGCTGTTTTTT
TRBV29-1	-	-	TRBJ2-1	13	CSVLPWGANEQFF	TGCAGCGTCCTACCCTGGGGAGCGAATGAGCAGTTCTTC
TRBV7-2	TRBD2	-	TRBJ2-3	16	CASSSTSGRAADTQYF	TGTGCCAGCAGCTCTACTAGCGGGAGGGCAGCAGATACGCAGTATTTT
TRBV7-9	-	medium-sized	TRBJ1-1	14	CASSAGGDVTEAFF	TGTGCCAGCAGCGCGGGTGGGGATGTTACTGAAGCTTTCTTT
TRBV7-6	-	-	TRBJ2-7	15	CASSPYTGHAYEQYF	TGTGCCAGCAGCCCATACACGGGACATGCCTACGAGCAGTACTTC
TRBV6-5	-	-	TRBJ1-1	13	CASNYNRNTEAFF	TGTGCCAGCAATTATAACAGGAACACTGAAGCTTTCTTT
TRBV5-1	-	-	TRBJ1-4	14	CASSERPSGEKLFF	TGCGCCAGCAGCGAGCGACCCTCTGGTGAAAAACTGTTTTTT
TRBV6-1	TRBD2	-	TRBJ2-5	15	CASSPLAGGGETQYF	TGTGCCAGCAGTCCACTAGCGGGAGGGGGGGAGACCCAGTACTTC
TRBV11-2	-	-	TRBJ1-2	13	CASSFGGNYGYTF	TGTGCCAGCAGCTTTGGCGGGAACTATGGCTACACCTTC